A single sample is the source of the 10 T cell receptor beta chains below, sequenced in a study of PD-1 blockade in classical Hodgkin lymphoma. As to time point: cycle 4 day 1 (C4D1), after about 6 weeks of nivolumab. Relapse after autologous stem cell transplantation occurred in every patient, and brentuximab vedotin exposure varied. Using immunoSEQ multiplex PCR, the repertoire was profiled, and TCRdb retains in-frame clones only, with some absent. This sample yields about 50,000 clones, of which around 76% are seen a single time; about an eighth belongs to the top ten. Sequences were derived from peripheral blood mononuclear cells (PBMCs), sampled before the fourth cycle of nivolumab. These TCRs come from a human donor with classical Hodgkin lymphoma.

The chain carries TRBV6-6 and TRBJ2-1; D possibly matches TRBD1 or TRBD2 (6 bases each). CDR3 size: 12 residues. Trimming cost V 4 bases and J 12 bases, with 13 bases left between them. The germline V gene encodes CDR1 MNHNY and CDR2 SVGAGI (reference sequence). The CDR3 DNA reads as TGTGCCAGCAGTTTAACCGGGGGCCCGCAGTTCTTC. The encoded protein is CASSLTGGPQFF.

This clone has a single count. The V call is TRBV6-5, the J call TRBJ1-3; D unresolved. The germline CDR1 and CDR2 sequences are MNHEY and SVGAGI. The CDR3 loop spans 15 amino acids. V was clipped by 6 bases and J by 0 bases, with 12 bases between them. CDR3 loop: CASSPQAYSGNTIYF. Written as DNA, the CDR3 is TGTGCCAGCAGCCCCCAGGCCTACTCTGGAAACACCATATATTTT.

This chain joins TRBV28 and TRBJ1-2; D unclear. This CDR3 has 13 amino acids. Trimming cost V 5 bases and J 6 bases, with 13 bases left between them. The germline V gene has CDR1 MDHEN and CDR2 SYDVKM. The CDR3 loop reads CASSPTSFNGYTF. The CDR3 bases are TGTGCCAGCAGTCCGACATCCTTCAATGGCTACACCTTC.

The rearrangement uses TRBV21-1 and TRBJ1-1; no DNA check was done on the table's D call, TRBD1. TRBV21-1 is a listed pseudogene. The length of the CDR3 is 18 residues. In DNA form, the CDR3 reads TGTGCCAGCAGAAAGAACAAAAATGGGACAGGGACCTACACTGAAGCTTTCTTT. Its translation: CASRKNKNGTGTYTEAFF.

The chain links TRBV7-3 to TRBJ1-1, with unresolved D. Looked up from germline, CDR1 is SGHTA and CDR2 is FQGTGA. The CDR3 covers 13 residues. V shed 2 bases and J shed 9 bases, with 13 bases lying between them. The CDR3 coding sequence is TGTGCCAGCAGCTTACGGGCAGCTACGCAAGCTTTCTTT. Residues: CASSLRAATQAFF.

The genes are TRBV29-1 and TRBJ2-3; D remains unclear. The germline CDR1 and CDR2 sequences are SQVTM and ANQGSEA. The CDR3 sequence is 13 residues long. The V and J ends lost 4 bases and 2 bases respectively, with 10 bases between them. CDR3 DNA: TGCAGCGTTGTCGGCCGGATCACAGATACGCAGTATTTT. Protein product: CSVVGRITDTQYF.

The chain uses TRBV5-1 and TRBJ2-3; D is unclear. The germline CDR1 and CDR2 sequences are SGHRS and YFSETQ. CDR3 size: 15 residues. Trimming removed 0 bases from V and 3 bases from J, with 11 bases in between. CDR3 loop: CASSLVSPQTDTQYF. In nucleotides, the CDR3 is TGCGCCAGCAGCTTGGTCTCACCTCAAACAGATACGCAGTATTTT.

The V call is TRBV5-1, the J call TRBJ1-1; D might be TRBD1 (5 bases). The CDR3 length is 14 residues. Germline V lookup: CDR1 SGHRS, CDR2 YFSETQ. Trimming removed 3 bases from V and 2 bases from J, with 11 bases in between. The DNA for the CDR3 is TGCGCCAGCAGCTCACAGGCACCCAACACTGAAGCTTTCTTT. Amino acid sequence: CASSSQAPNTEAFF.

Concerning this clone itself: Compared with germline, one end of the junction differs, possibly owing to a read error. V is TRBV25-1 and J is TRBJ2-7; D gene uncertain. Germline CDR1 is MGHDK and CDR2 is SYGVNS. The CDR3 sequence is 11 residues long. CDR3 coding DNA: TGTGCCAGCAGTGAGGGATACGGGCAGTACTTC. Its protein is CASSEGYGQYF.

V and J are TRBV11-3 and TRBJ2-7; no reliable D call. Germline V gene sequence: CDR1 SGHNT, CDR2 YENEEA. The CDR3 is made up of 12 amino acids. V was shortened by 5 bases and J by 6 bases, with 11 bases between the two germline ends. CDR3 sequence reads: CASSRSTVEQYF. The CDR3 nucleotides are TGTGCCAGCAGCCGGAGCACTGTCGAGCAGTACTTC.